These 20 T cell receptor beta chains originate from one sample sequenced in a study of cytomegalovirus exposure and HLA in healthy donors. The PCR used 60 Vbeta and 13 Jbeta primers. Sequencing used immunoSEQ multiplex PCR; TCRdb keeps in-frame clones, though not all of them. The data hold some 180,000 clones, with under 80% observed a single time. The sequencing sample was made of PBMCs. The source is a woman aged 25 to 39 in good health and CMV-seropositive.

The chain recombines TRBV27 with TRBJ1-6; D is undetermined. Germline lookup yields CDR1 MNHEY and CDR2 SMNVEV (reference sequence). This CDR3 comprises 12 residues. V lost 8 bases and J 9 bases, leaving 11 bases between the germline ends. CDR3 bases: TGTGCCAGCGGCTTGTTTGGTTCACCCCTCCACTTT. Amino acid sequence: CASGLFGSPLHF.

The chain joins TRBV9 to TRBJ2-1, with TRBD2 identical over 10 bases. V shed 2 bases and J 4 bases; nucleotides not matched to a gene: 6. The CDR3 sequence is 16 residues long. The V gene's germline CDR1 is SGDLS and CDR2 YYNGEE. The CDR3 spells CASSVSGLAVYNEQFF. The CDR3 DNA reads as TGTGCCAGCAGCGTCTCAGGACTAGCGGTATACAATGAGCAGTTCTTC. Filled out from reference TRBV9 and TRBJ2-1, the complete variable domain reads DSGVTQTPKHLITATGQRVTLRCSPRSGDLSVYWYQQSLDQGLQFLIQYYNGEERAKGNILERFSAQQFPDLHSELNLSSLELGDSALYFCASSVSGLAVYNEQFFGPGTRLTVL.

The CDR3 region is CASRPPGQGDGEQYF. The CDR3 DNA is TGCGCCAGCAGGCCCCCGGGACAGGGGGATGGGGAGCAGTACTTC. V gene TRBV5-1 combines with J gene TRBJ2-7; 11 nucleotides line up with TRBD1. Germline assignment: CDR1 SGHRS and CDR2 YFSETQ. The ends lost 5 bases at V and 7 bases at J; junction bases unmatched: 11. The CDR3 length is 15 residues.

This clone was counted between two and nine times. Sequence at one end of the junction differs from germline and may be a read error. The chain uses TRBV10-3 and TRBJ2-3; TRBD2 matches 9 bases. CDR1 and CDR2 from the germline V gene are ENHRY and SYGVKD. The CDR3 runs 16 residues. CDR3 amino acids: CASSYSGGPSTDTQYF. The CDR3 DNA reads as TGTGCCAGCAGTTACAGCGGGGGGCCTAGCACAGATACGCAGTATTTT.

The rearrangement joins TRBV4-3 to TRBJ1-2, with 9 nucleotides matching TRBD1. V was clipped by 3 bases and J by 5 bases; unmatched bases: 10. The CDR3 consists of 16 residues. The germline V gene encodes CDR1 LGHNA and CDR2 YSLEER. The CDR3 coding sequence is TGCGCCAGCAGCCATTACGGGGACAGGGTCGAGTATGGCTACACCTTC. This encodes CASSHYGDRVEYGYTF.

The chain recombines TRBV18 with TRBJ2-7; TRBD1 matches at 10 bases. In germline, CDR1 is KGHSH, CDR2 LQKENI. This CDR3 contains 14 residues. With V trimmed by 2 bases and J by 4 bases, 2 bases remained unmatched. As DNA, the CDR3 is TGTGCCAGCTCACCAGGGACAGGGGAATACGAGCAGTACTTC. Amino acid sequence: CASSPGTGEYEQYF.

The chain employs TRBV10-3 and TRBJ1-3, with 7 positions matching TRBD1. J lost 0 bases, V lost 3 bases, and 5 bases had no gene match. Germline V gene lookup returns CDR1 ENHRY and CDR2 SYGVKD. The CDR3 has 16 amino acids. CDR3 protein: CAISDRGTPSGNTIYF. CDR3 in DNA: TGTGCCATCAGTGACAGGGGGACACCCTCTGGAAACACCATATATTTT.

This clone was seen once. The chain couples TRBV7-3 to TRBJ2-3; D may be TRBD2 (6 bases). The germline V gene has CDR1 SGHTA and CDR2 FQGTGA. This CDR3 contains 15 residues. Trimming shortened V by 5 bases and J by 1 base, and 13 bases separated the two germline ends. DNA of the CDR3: TGTGCCAGCAGCCCCTTTAGCGGACGCACAGATACGCAGTATTTT. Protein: CASSPFSGRTDTQYF. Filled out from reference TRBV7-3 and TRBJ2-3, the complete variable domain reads GAGVSQTPSNKVTEKGKYVELRCDPISGHTALYWYRQSLGQGPEFLIYFQGTGAADDSGLPNDRFFAVRPEGSVSTLKIQRTERGDSAVYLCASSPFSGRTDTQYFGPGTRLTVL.

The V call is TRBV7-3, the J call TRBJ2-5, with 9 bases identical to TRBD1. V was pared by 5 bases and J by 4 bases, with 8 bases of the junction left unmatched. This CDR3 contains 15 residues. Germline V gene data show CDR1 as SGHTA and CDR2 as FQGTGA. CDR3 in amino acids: CASSPRPGQGETQYF. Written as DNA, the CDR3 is TGTGCCAGCAGCCCGCGGCCGGGACAGGGAGAGACCCAGTACTTC.

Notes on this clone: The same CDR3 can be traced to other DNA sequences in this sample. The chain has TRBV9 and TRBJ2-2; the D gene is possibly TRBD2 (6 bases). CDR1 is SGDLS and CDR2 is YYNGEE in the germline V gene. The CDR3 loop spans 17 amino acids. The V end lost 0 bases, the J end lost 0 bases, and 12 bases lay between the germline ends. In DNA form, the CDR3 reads TGTGCCAGCAGCGTAGCTGGAGCGGGCGCGAACACCGGGGAGCTGTTTTTT. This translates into CASSVAGAGANTGELFF.

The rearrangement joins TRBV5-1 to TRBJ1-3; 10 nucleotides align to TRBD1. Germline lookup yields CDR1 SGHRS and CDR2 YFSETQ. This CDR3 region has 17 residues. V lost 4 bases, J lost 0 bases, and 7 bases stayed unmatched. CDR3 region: CASSVYGQGVSGNTIYF. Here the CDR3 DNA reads TGCGCCAGCAGCGTATACGGACAGGGGGTCTCTGGAAACACCATATATTTT.

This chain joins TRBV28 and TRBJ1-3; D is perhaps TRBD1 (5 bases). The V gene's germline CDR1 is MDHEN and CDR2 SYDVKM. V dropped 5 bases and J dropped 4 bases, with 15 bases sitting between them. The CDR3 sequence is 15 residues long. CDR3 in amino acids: CASSSGAIGGNTIYF. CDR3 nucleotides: TGTGCCAGCAGTAGTGGGGCCATCGGAGGAAACACCATATATTTT.

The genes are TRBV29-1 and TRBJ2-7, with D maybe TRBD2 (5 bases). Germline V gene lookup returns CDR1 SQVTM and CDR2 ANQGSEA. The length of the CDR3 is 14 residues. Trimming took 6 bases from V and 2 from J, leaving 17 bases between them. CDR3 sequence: CSVANLDSAYEQYF. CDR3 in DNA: TGCAGCGTCGCGAATTTGGACTCAGCCTACGAGCAGTACTTC.

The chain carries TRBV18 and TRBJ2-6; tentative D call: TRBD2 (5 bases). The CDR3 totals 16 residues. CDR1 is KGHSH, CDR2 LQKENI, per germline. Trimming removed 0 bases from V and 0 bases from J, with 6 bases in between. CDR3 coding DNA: TGTGCCAGCTCACCACCGGGGAGCTCTGGGGCCAACGTCCTGACTTTC. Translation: CASSPPGSSGANVLTF.

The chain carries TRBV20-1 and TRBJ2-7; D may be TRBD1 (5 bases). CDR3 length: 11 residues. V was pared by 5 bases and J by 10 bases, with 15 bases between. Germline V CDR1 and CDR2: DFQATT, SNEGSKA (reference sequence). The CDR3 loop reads CSAPMGQGQYF. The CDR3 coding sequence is TGCAGTGCTCCCATGGGGCAGGGCCAGTACTTC.

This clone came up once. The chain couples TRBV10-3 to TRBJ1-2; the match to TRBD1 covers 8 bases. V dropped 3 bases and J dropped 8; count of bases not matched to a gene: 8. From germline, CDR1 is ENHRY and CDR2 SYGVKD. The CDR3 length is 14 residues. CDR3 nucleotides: TGTGCCATCAGTGAACCGACAGGGGTAAAGGGCTACACCTTC. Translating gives CAISEPTGVKGYTF.

In nucleotides, the CDR3 is TGTGCCAGCAGTCGACAGCTGGTGGATTCACCCCTCCACTTT. This gives the protein CASSRQLVDSPLHF. J is TRBJ1-6 and V is TRBV28, with D possibly being TRBD1 (5 bases). The CDR3 consists of 14 residues. V was cut by 5 bases and J by 8 bases, with 13 bases left in between. Looked up from germline, CDR1 is MDHEN and CDR2 is SYDVKM.

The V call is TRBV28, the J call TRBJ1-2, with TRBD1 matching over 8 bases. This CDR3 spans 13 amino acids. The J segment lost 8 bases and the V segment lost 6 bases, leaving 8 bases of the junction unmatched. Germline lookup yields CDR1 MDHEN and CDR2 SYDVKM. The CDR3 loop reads CASSLLTGGGYTF. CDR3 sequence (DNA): TGTGCCAGCAGCCTCCTCACAGGGGGGGGCTACACCTTC.

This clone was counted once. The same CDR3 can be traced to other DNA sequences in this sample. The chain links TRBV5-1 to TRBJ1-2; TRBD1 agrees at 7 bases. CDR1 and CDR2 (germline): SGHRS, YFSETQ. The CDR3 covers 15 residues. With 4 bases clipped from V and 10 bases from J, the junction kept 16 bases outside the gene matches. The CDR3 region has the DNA TGCGCCAGCAGCCCCCCCCTCGGACAGGATCTCCCCTACACCTTC. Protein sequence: CASSPPLGQDLPYTF.

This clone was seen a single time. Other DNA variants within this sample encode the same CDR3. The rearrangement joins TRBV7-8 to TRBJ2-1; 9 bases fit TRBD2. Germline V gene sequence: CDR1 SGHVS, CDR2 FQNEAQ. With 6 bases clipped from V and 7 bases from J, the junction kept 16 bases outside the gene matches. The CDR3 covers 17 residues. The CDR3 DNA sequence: TGTGCCAGCAGACGGGCAGGGGGGCGGGGGGGCCGGAATGAGCAGTTCTTC. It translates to CASRRAGGRGGRNEQFF.